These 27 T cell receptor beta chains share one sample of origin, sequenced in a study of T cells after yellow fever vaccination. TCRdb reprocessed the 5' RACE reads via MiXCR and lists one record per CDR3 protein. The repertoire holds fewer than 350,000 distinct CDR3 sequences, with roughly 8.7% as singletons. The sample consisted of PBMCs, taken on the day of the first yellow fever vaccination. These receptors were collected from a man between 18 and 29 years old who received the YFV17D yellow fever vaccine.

DNA for the CDR3: TGCGCCAGCAGTTGGGCGGTGCGAATGAACACCGGGGAGCTGTTTTTT. Its translation is CASSWAVRMNTGELFF. The chain carries TRBV5-1 and TRBJ2-2, with D unresolved. V lost 5 bases and J lost 1, with 15 bases in between. Germline CDR1 SGHRS, CDR2 YFSETQ. This CDR3 is built from 16 residues.

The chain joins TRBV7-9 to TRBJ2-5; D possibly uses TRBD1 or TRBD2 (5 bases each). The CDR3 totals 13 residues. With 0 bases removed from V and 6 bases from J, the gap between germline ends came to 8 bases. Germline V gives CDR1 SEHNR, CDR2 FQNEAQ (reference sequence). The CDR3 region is CASSLAGEQTQYF. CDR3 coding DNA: TGTGCCAGCAGCTTAGCGGGGGAACAGACCCAGTACTTC. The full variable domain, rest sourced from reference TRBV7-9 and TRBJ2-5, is DTGVSQNPRHKITKRGQNVTFRCDPISEHNRLYWYRQTLGQGPEFLTYFQNEAQLEKSRLLSDRFSAERPKGSFSTLEIQRTEQGDSAMYLCASSLAGEQTQYFGPGTRLLVL.

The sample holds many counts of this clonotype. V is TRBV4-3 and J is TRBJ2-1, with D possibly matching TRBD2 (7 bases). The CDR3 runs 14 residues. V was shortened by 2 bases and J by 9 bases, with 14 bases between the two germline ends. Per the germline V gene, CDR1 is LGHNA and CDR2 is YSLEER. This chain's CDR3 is CASSQTRGASEQFF. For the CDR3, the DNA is TGCGCCAGCAGCCAAACACGGGGGGCCAGTGAGCAGTTCTTC.

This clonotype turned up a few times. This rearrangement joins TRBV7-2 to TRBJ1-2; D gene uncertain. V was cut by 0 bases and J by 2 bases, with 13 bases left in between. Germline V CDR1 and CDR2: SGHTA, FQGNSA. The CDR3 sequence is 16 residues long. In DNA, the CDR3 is TGTGCCAGCAGCTTAGCCCGGACGGGATTGAACTATGGCTACACCTTC. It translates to CASSLARTGLNYGYTF.

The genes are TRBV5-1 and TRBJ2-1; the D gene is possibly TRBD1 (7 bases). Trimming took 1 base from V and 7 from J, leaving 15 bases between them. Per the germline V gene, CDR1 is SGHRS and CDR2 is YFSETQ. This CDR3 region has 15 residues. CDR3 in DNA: TGCGCCAGCAGCTTGTCGGGCGGGACAGCGAATGAGCAGTTCTTC. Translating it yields CASSLSGGTANEQFF. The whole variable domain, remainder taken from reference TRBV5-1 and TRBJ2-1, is KAGVTQTPRYLIKTRGQQVTLSCSPISGHRSVSWYQQTPGQGLQFLFEYFSETQRNKGNFPGRFSGRQFSNSRSEMNVSTLELGDSALYLCASSLSGGTANEQFFGPGTRLTVL.

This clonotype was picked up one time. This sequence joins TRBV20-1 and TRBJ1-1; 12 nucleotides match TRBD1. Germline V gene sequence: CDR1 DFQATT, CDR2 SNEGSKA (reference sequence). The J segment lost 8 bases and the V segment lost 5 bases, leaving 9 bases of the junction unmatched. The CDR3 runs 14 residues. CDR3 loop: CSAGPGQGAHEAFF. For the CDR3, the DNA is TGCAGTGCTGGCCCGGGACAGGGGGCTCACGAAGCTTTCTTT.

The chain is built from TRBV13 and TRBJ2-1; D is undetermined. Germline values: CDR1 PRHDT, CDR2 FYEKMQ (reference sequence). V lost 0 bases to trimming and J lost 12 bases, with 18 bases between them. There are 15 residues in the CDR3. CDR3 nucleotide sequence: TGTGCCAGCAGCTTAGGGTCGCTTGCGGCGCTCGTGCAGTTCTTC. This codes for CASSLGSLAALVQFF.

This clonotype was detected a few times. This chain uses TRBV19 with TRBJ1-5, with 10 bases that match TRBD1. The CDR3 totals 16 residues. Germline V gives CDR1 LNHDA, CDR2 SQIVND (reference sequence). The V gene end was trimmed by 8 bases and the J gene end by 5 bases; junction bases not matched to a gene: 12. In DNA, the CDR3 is TGTGCCAGTGCCGCAAGACCCGGGACAGGGGATCAGCCCCAGCATTTT. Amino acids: CASAARPGTGDQPQHF.

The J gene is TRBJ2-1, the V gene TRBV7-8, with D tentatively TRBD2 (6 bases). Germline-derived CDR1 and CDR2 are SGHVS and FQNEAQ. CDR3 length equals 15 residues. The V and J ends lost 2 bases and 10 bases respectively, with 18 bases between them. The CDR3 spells CASSLRWGDPGEQFF. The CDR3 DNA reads TGTGCCAGCAGCTTAAGGTGGGGGGACCCAGGGGAGCAGTTCTTC.

In DNA, the CDR3 is TGTGCCAGCAGCTTTTCTGGGGAGAGACGATACTACGAGCAGTACGTC. Protein: CASSFSGERRYYEQYV. The V call is TRBV7-3, the J call TRBJ2-7, with D possibly matching TRBD2 (5 bases). CDR3 size: 16 residues. Trimming pared 3 bases from V and 3 bases from J, leaving 18 bases between. Germline V gives CDR1 SGHTA, CDR2 FQGTGA.

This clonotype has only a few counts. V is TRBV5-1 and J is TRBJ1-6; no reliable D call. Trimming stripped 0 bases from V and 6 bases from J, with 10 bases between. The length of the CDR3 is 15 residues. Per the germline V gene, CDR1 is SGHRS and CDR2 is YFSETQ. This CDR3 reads CASSLAGESNSPLHF. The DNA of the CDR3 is TGCGCCAGCAGCTTGGCTGGGGAAAGTAATTCACCCCTCCACTTT.

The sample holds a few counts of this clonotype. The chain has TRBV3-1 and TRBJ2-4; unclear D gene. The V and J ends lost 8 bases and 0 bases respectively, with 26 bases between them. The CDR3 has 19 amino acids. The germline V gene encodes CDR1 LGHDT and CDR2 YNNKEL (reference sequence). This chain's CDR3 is CASLGWASEASIAKNIQYF. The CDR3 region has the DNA TGTGCCAGCCTTGGGTGGGCTAGTGAGGCTTCTATAGCCAAAAACATTCAGTACTTC.

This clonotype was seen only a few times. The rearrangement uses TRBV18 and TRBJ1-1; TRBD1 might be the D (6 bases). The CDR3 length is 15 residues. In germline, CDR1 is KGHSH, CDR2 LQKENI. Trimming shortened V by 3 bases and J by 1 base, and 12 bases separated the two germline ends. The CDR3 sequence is CASSPTRTENTEAFF. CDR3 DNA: TGTGCCAGCTCACCCACAAGGACAGAGAACACTGAAGCTTTCTTT.

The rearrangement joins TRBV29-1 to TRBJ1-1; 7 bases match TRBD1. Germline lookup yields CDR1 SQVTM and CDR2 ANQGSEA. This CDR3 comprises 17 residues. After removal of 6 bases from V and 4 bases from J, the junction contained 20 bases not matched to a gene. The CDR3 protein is CSVWGLTGKGEGTEAFF. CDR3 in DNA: TGCAGCGTGTGGGGATTGACAGGGAAAGGTGAGGGCACTGAAGCTTTCTTT.

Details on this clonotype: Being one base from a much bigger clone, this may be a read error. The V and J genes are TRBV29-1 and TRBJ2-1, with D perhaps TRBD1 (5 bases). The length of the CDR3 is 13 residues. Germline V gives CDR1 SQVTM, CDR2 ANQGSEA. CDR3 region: CSVKGFSYNEQIF. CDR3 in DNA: TGCAGCGTTAAGGGGTTCTCCTACAATGAGCAGATCTTC.

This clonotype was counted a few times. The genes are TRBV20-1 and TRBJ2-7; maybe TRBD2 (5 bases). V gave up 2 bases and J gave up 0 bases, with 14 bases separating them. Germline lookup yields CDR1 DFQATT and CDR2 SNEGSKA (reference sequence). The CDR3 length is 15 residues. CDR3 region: CSARQLGTSSYEQYV. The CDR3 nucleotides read TGCAGTGCTAGACAACTAGGAACGAGCTCCTACGAGCAGTACGTC.

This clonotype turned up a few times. The CDR3 DNA reads as TGTGCCAGCGTGCCAACGGGACGGGACAAACCTGAGACCCAGTACTTC. Its translation is CASVPTGRDKPETQYF. V and J are TRBV2 and TRBJ2-5, with D possibly TRBD1 on 6 matching bases. The germline V and J ends were trimmed by 8 bases and 5 bases, with 24 bases remaining between them. CDR3 length equals 16 residues. Looked up from germline, CDR1 is SNHLY and CDR2 is FYNNEI.

The CDR3 DNA reads as TGTGCCAGCAGCTTAGACCCTCAACTAGCGGAGCAGTTCTTC. It yields the protein CASSLDPQLAEQFF. V gene TRBV7-2 combines with J gene TRBJ2-1; TRBD2 aligns across 7 bases. The CDR3 length is 14 residues. V shed 1 base and J 10 bases; nucleotides not matched to a gene: 7. The V gene's germline CDR1 is SGHTA and CDR2 FQGNSA. The full variable domain, completed using reference TRBV7-2 and TRBJ2-1, is GAGVSQSPSNKVTEKGKDVELRCDPISGHTALYWYRQSLGQGLEFLIYFQGNSAPDKSGLPSDRFSAERTGGSVSTLTIQRTQQEDSAVYLCASSLDPQLAEQFFGPGTRLTVL.

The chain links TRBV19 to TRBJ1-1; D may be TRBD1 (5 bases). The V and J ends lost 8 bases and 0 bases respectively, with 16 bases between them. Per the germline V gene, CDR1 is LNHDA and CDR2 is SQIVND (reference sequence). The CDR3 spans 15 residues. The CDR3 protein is CASVTGGRMNTEAFF. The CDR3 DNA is TGTGCCAGTGTAACCGGGGGGAGGATGAACACTGAAGCTTTCTTT.

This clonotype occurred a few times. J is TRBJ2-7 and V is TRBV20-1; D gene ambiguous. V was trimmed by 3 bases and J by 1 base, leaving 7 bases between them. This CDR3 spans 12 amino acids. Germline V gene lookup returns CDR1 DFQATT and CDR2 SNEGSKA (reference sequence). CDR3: CSASKESYEQYF. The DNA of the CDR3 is TGCAGTGCTAGCAAAGAATCCTACGAGCAGTACTTC.

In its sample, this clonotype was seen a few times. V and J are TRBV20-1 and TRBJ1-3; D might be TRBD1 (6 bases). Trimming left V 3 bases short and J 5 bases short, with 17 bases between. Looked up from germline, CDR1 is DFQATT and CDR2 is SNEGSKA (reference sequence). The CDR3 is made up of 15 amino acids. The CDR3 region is CSASSTGTARNTIYF. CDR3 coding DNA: TGCAGTGCTAGTTCCACAGGGACCGCTCGAAACACCATATATTTT.

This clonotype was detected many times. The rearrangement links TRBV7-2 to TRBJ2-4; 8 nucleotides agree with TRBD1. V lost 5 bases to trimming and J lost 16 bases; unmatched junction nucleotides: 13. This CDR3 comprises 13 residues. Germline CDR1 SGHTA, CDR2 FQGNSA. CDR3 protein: CASSVGRTGSPYF. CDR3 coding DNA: TGTGCCAGCAGCGTAGGCCGGACAGGGTCCCCCTACTTC.

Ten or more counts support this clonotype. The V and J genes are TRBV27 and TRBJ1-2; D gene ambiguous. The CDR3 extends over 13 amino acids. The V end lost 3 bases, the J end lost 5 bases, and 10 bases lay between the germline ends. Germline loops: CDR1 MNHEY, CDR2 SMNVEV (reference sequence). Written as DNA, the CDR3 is TGTGCCAGCAGTTTGACCGGACTGTATGGCTACACCTTC. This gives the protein CASSLTGLYGYTF.

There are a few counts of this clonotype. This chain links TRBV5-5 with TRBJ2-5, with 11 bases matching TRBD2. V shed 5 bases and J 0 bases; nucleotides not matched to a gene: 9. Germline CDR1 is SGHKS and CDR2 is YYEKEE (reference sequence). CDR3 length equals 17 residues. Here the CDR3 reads CASRQPPGLADQETQYF. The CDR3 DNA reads TGTGCCAGCAGACAACCTCCGGGACTAGCGGACCAAGAGACCCAGTACTTC.

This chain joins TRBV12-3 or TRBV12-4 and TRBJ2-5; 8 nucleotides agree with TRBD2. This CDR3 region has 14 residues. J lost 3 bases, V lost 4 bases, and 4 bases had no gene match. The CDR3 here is CASSSGGGKETQYF. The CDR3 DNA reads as TGTGCCAGCAGTTCCGGGGGGGGTAAAGAGACCCAGTACTTC.

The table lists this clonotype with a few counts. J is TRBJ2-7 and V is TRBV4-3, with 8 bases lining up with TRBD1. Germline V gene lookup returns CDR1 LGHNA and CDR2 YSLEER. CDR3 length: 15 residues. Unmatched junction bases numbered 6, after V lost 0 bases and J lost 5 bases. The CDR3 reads CASSQDPRQGNEQYF. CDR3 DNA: TGCGCCAGCAGCCAAGACCCCCGACAGGGGAACGAGCAGTACTTC.

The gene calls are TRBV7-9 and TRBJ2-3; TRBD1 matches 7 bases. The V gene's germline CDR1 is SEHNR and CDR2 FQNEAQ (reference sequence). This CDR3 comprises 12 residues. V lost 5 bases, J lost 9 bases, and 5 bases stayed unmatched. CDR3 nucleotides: TGTGCCAGCAGCAGGGAACAGGGGACGCAGTATTTT. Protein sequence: CASSREQGTQYF. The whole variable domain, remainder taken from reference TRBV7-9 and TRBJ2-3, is DTGVSQNPRHKITKRGQNVTFRCDPISEHNRLYWYRQTLGQGPEFLTYFQNEAQLEKSRLLSDRFSAERPKGSFSTLEIQRTEQGDSAMYLCASSREQGTQYFGPGTRLTVL.